The 29 T cell receptor beta chains given below trace back to one sample, sequenced in a study of T cell responses to AZD1222 COVID-19 vaccine. TCRdb's copy holds only in-frame clones and misses some; the assay was immunoSEQ multiplex PCR. The sample holds about 120,000 clones, 93% seen once. The material was peripheral blood, obtained 28 days after the second AZD1222 dose. Receptors originate from an adult who received the AZD1222 COVID-19 vaccine.

The rearrangement links TRBV7-2 to TRBJ1-3; TRBD1 might be the D (6 bases). In germline, CDR1 is SGHTA, CDR2 FQGNSA. The V end was cut by 5 bases, the J end by 6 bases, with 20 bases between. This CDR3 spans 16 amino acids. CDR3 sequence: CASSLPGEDSENTIYF. In nucleotides, the CDR3 is TGTGCCAGCAGCCTACCAGGGGAGGATAGTGAAAACACCATATATTTT.

The chain links TRBV29-1 to TRBJ2-3; TRBD2 matches 7 bases. Germline loops: CDR1 SQVTM, CDR2 ANQGSEA. CDR3 length equals 13 residues. V trimming: 6 bases; J trimming: 1 base; junction bases outside the gene matches: 4. CDR3 loop: CSVAGRGTDTQYF. CDR3 DNA: TGCAGCGTAGCGGGGAGGGGCACAGATACGCAGTATTTT.

This clone was picked up a small number of times. The chain links TRBV20-1 to TRBJ2-3; D gene ambiguous. The V gene's germline CDR1 is DFQATT and CDR2 SNEGSKA (reference sequence). Trimming took 7 bases from V and 6 from J, leaving 8 bases between them. The CDR3 spans 10 residues. CDR3 loop: CSVFKDTQYF. The CDR3 nucleotides read TGCAGTGTGTTTAAGGATACGCAGTATTTT.

This clone was counted a single time. The rearrangement links TRBV6-4 to TRBJ1-1, with D unclear. CDR3 length: 13 amino acids. With 8 bases removed from V and 0 bases from J, the gap between germline ends came to 10 bases. Germline V gene data show CDR1 as MRHNA and CDR2 as SNTAGT. The CDR3 DNA reads as TGTGCCAGCTCGGAGGAGATGAACACTGAAGCTTTCTTT. Translated: CASSEEMNTEAFF.

The CDR3 reads CASSGDTEKLFF. For the CDR3, the DNA is TGTGCCAGTAGTGGGGACACTGAAAAACTGTTTTTT. This chain uses TRBV19 with TRBJ1-4, with D possibly TRBD1 on 6 matching bases. V was trimmed by 5 bases and J by 7 bases, leaving 8 bases between them. The CDR3 is 12 residues long. CDR1 is LNHDA, CDR2 SQIVND, per germline (reference sequence).

This clone occurred a few times. The chain joins TRBV6-6 to TRBJ1-1; D is unclear. Looked up from germline, CDR1 is MNHNY and CDR2 is SVGAGI (reference sequence). This CDR3 has 13 residues. V was clipped by 7 bases and J by 1 base, with 10 bases between them. CDR3 DNA sequence: TGTGCCAGCACCCGAACAGCGAACACTGAAGCTTTCTTT. Its protein is CASTRTANTEAFF.

The CDR3 spells CASSKRTGVRDTQYF. The CDR3 bases are TGTGCCAGCAGTAAAAGGACAGGGGTTAGAGATACGCAGTATTTT. The V call is TRBV2, the J call TRBJ2-3; TRBD1 aligns across 9 bases. Germline-derived CDR1 and CDR2 are SNHLY and FYNNEI. CDR3 length: 15 amino acids. The junction had 8 bases not matched to a gene; V was cut back by 5 bases and J by 5 bases.

This chain connects TRBV6-5 to TRBJ2-6, with D unresolved. This CDR3 is built from 13 residues. CDR1 and CDR2 from the germline V gene are MNHEY and SVGAGI. V dropped 9 bases and J dropped 0 bases, with 6 bases sitting between them. The CDR3 coding sequence is TGTGCCAGTTCAATCTCTGGGGCCAACGTCCTGACTTTC. The encoded protein is CASSISGANVLTF.

The J gene is TRBJ1-1, the V gene TRBV11-2; a weak D match, TRBD1 (5 bases). V was trimmed by 1 base and J by 5 bases, leaving 11 bases between them. The V gene's germline CDR1 is SGHAT and CDR2 FQNNGV. This CDR3 spans 14 amino acids. CDR3: CASSLVLGGTEAFF. CDR3 coding DNA: TGTGCCAGCAGCTTAGTCCTCGGGGGAACTGAAGCTTTCTTT.

The CDR3 region is CASSYEAYEQYF. DNA of the CDR3: TGTGCCAGCAGTTACGAAGCGTACGAGCAGTACTTC. The chain links TRBV6-2 or TRBV6-3 to TRBJ2-7, with D hard to call. CDR1 is MNHEY, CDR2 SVGEGT, per germline. V was trimmed by 2 bases and J by 4 bases, leaving 6 bases between them. The length of the CDR3 is 12 residues.

In DNA, the CDR3 is TGTGCCAGCAGCTCCTGGGGACAGGCGGGGACTGAAGCTTTCTTT. This encodes CASSSWGQAGTEAFF. V gene TRBV7-9 combines with J gene TRBJ1-1, with 8 bases matching TRBD1. Germline V lookup: CDR1 SEHNR, CDR2 FQNEAQ (reference sequence). The CDR3 extends over 15 amino acids. V lost 4 bases to trimming and J lost 5 bases; unmatched junction nucleotides: 9.

CDR3 loop: CASSLALRGAMNTEAFF. The CDR3 bases are TGCGCCAGCAGCTTGGCCCTCAGGGGCGCTATGAACACTGAAGCTTTCTTT. The chain carries TRBV5-1 and TRBJ1-1, with D perhaps TRBD1 (6 bases). The CDR3 covers 17 residues. With 0 bases removed from V and 0 bases from J, the gap between germline ends came to 15 bases. Germline lookup yields CDR1 SGHRS and CDR2 YFSETQ.

This chain connects TRBV7-3 to TRBJ1-6; D uncertain. Trimming pared 2 bases from V and 5 bases from J, leaving 4 bases between. CDR1 SGHTA and CDR2 FQGTGA come from the germline V gene. The CDR3 contains 13 residues. DNA for the CDR3: TGTGCCAGCAGCTTATATGATAATTCACCCCTCCACTTT. This translates into CASSLYDNSPLHF.

In the case of this clone: The sample has other DNA sequences that encode this CDR3 too. The chain uses TRBV12-3 or TRBV12-4 and TRBJ2-3, with no clear D. V was pared by 3 bases and J by 2 bases, with 0 bases between. There are 11 residues in the CDR3. The CDR3 DNA follows: TGTGCCAGCAGTTTCACAGATACGCAGTATTTT. Protein sequence: CASSFTDTQYF.

The DNA of the CDR3 is TGCGCCAGCATGGGGCTTGAAAAACTGTTTTTT. Its translation: CASMGLEKLFF. The genes are TRBV10-2 and TRBJ1-4; possible D gene TRBD1, 5 bases. The germline gives CDR1 WSHSY, CDR2 SAAADI. Trimming removed 7 bases from V and 7 bases from J, with 7 bases in between. The CDR3 length is 11 residues.

The V call is TRBV29-1, the J call TRBJ2-5, with D possibly being TRBD1 or TRBD2 (6 bases each). Germline CDR1 reads SQVTM; CDR2 reads ANQGSEA. The CDR3 is made up of 15 amino acids. Deletions cut 4 bases from V and 4 bases from J, with 19 bases between. This CDR3 is CSVVFGGGYGETQYF. The CDR3 nucleotides read TGCAGCGTTGTCTTTGGAGGGGGATACGGAGAGACCCAGTACTTC.

V gene TRBV12-3 or TRBV12-4 combines with J gene TRBJ2-7; D unresolved. V lost 0 bases, J lost 2 bases, and 5 bases lay in between. The CDR3 totals 13 residues. CDR3 sequence: CASSLAVTYEQYF. The DNA for the CDR3 is TGTGCCAGCAGTTTAGCAGTCACCTACGAGCAGTACTTC.

The J gene is TRBJ2-2, the V gene TRBV19, with 10 bases identical to TRBD1. Germline assignment: CDR1 LNHDA and CDR2 SQIVND (reference sequence). The CDR3 runs to 14 residues. V shed 6 bases, J shed 6 bases, and the junction held 4 bases outside the gene matches. CDR3 sequence reads: CASSSGTGAGELFF. The CDR3 DNA is TGTGCCAGTAGCTCCGGGACAGGGGCCGGGGAGCTGTTTTTT.

The chain recombines TRBV5-6 with TRBJ1-3, with TRBD1 as a possible D gene (5 bases). Germline lookup yields CDR1 SGHDT and CDR2 YYEEEE. The CDR3 sequence is 15 residues long. The V end was cut by 3 bases, the J end by 4 bases, with 14 bases between. The CDR3 region has the DNA TGTGCCAGCAGCTCCCCGGCGGGGCCAGGAAACACCATATATTTT. It specifies CASSSPAGPGNTIYF.

This clone was seen just once. The chain combines TRBV28 with TRBJ1-2; D unresolved. V lost 3 bases, J lost 3 bases, and 8 bases lay in between. This CDR3 spans 13 amino acids. The V gene's germline CDR1 is MDHEN and CDR2 SYDVKM. This CDR3 is CASSFQIYYGYTF. The CDR3 coding sequence is TGTGCCAGCAGTTTCCAGATTTACTATGGCTACACCTTC.

This clone was counted a single time. The rearrangement joins TRBV2 to TRBJ2-1; a possible D gene is TRBD2 (6 bases). The CDR3 extends over 16 amino acids. V gave up 6 bases and J gave up 6 bases, with 21 bases separating them. The germline V gene encodes CDR1 SNHLY and CDR2 FYNNEI. CDR3 loop: CASRSITRTTFNEQFF. The CDR3 DNA reads as TGTGCCAGCAGGTCTATTACTAGGACTACCTTCAATGAGCAGTTCTTC.

The V call is TRBV30, the J call TRBJ2-3; the match to TRBD1 covers 8 bases. V gave up 2 bases and J gave up 0 bases; unmatched junction bases: 16. Germline V gives CDR1 GTSNPN, CDR2 SVGIG (reference sequence). This CDR3 is 19 amino acids long. The CDR3 is CAWSPPETGVRTSTDTQYF. The CDR3 DNA is TGTGCCTGGAGTCCCCCGGAGACAGGGGTTCGGACTAGCACAGATACGCAGTATTTT.

The rearrangement joins TRBV9 to TRBJ2-7; D unresolved. Between the trimmed V and J ends, which lost 3 bases and 5 bases, there was a span of 9 bases. Germline-derived CDR1 and CDR2 are SGDLS and YYNGEE. The CDR3 loop spans 12 amino acids. The CDR3 spells CASSGAGNEQYF. In DNA, the CDR3 is TGTGCCAGCAGCGGGGCAGGAAACGAGCAGTACTTC.

This chain uses TRBV5-1 with TRBJ1-2; 10 nucleotides line up with TRBD1. This CDR3 contains 15 residues. Germline loops: CDR1 SGHRS, CDR2 YFSETQ. Unmatched junction bases numbered 4, after V lost 4 bases and J lost 1 base. For the CDR3, the DNA is TGCGCCAGCAGCCCCGGACAGGGGGTTAACTATGGCTACACCTTC. Encoded protein: CASSPGQGVNYGYTF.

This rearrangement joins TRBV2 to TRBJ2-2, with D possibly matching TRBD2 (5 bases). The length of the CDR3 is 14 residues. V lost 8 bases to trimming and J lost 4 bases, with 14 bases between them. Germline V gene data show CDR1 as SNHLY and CDR2 as FYNNEI. CDR3 amino acids: CASLARGSTGELFF. As DNA, the CDR3 is TGTGCCAGCCTCGCCCGGGGTAGCACCGGGGAGCTGTTTTTT.

This clone occurred once. The V and J genes are TRBV6-1 and TRBJ1-1; D gene unclear. Germline assignment: CDR1 MNHNS and CDR2 SASEGT. The CDR3 sequence is 15 residues long. The V end was cut by 5 bases, the J end by 1 base, with 14 bases between. The CDR3 DNA sequence: TGTGCCAGCAGTACGTTTAGGGCGCCGAACACTGAAGCTTTCTTT. Residues: CASSTFRAPNTEAFF.

The chain combines TRBV3-1 (or the pseudogene TRBV3-2) with TRBJ2-1; TRBD1 or TRBD2 may be the D gene (5 bases each). The germline gives CDR1 LGHDT, CDR2 YNNKEL (reference sequence). V gave up 5 bases and J gave up 5 bases, with 19 bases separating them. This CDR3 spans 16 amino acids. As DNA, the CDR3 is TGTGCCAGCAGCTCCCCGGGGCAGGGAAGCCACAATGAGCAGTTCTTC. As protein: CASSSPGQGSHNEQFF.

The gene calls are TRBV11-2 and TRBJ2-7; no reliable D call. Germline V gives CDR1 SGHAT, CDR2 FQNNGV. Deletions cut 5 bases from V and 0 bases from J, with 5 bases between. The CDR3 totals 12 residues. CDR3 in amino acids: CASSRSSYEQYF. The CDR3 DNA reads TGTGCCAGCAGCCGATCCTCCTACGAGCAGTACTTC.

V gene TRBV3-1 (or the pseudogene TRBV3-2) combines with J gene TRBJ2-2; TRBD2 might be the D (6 bases). The CDR3 sequence is 16 residues long. Germline CDR1 is LGHDT and CDR2 is YNNKEL (reference sequence). V was clipped by 3 bases and J by 0 bases, with 11 bases between them. The CDR3 nucleotides are TGTGCCAGCAGCCAGGGACTGGCGTCGAACACCGGGGAGCTGTTTTTT. Translated, it gives CASSQGLASNTGELFF.